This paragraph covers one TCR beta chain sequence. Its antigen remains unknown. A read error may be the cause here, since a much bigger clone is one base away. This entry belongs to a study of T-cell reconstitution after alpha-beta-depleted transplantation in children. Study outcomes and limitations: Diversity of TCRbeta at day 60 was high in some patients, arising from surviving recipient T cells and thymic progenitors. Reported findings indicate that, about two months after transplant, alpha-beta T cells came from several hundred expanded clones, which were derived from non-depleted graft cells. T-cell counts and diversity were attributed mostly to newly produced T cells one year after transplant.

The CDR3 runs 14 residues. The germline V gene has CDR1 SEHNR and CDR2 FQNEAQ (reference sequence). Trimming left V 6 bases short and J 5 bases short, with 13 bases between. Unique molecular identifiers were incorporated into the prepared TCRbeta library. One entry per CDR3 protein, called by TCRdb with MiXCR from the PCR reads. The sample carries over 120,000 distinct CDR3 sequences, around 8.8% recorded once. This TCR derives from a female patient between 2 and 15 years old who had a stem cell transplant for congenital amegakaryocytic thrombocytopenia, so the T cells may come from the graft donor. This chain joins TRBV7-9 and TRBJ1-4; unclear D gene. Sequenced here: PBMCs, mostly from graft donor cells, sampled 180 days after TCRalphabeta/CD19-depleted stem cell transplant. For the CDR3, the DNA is TGTGCCAGCAGAGATTGGTTCGGGAATGAAAAACTGTTTTTT. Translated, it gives CASRDWFGNEKLFF. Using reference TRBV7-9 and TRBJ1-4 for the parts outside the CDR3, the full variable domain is DTGVSQNPRHKITKRGQNVTFRCDPISEHNRLYWYRQTLGQGPEFLTYFQNEAQLEKSRLLSDRFSAERPKGSFSTLEIQRTEQGDSAMYLCASRDWFGNEKLFFGSGTQLSVL.